The rows below give T cell receptor beta chains drawn from one sample of a study of metastatic and nonmetastatic thyroid tumors. MiXCR was used by TCRdb to re-call the PCR reads. The sample holds tens of thousands of clones, roughly 17% seen once. Specimen: tumor tissue. These receptors were obtained from a female donor with papillary thyroid cancer or a benign thyroid nodule (not recorded which). Some clones in this sample may be carry-over from other donors' samples. The CDR3 runs from the conserved cysteine through the conserved F or W. A D gene is named only where the DNA matches it firmly. Size is stated for part of the rows, as once, few or many counts, or as a class when the clone is expanded.

TRBJ1-2	TRBV15	many	NA	CATGMGDSAGYTF	TGTGCCACCGGGATGGGGGATTCGGCAGGCTACACCTTC
TRBJ1-5	TRBV19	many	TRBD1	CASRTGQGTNQPQHF	TGTGCCAGTAGGACGGGACAGGGCACGAATCAGCCCCAGCATTTT
TRBJ1-5	TRBV19	NA	NA	CASSVGPLNPWPQHF	TGTGCCAGTAGTGTGGGACCTCTAAATCCATGGCCCCAGCATTTT
TRBJ1-5	TRBV19	many	TRBD1	CASRLLLGTGKSRRQPQHF	TGTGCCAGTAGACTACTCCTAGGGACAGGGAAGTCGCGCAGGCAGCCCCAGCATTTT
TRBJ2-7	TRBV20-1	NA	NA	CSARGRLANYEQYF	TGCAGTGCTAGAGGGCGGCTCGCTAACTACGAGCAGTACTTC
TRBJ2-2	TRBV7-9	many	NA	CASSLLNTGELFF	TGTGCCAGCAGCCTCCTGAACACCGGGGAGCTGTTTTTT
TRBJ1-1	TRBV5-5	NA	TRBD1	CASSRGGGNTEAFF	TGTGCCAGCAGCCGAGGGGGCGGGAACACTGAAGCTTTCTTT
TRBJ1-2	TRBV20-1	NA	NA	CSARKGVRTGYTF	TGCAGTGCTAGGAAGGGAGTTCGGACTGGCTACACCTTC
TRBJ1-1	TRBV7-9	many	NA	CASSSFDRPNTEAFF	TGTGCCAGCAGCTCCTTTGACAGGCCGAACACTGAAGCTTTCTTT
TRBJ1-3	TRBV29-1	many	NA	CGGWRGNTIYF	TGCGGGGGTTGGAGGGGAAACACCATATATTTT
TRBJ2-3	TRBV7-2	many	NA	CASSLAGATDTQYF	TGTGCCAGCAGCTTAGCGGGAGCCACAGATACGCAGTATTTT
TRBJ2-3	TRBV27	NA	NA	CASSLFRTDTQYF	TGTGCCAGCAGTTTATTCCGCACAGATACGCAGTATTTT
TRBJ2-7	TRBV12-3/TRBV12-4	many	NA	CASSRSPGEPYEQYF	TGTGCCAGCTCCAGATCCCCAGGGGAGCCCTACGAGCAGTACTTC
TRBJ1-2	TRBV12-3/TRBV12-4	many	NA	CASSLGTPNYGYTF	TGTGCCAGCAGTTTGGGCACCCCTAACTATGGCTACACCTTC
TRBJ2-5	TRBV28	many	NA	CASSLSAGRVEETQYF	TGTGCCAGCAGTTTGTCAGCAGGCCGGGTGGAAGAGACCCAGTACTTC
TRBJ2-7	TRBV12-3/TRBV12-4	few	TRBD2	CASSRNRGLARWYYEQYF	TGTGCCAGCAGCCGCAACAGAGGACTAGCGCGATGGTACTACGAGCAGTACTTC
TRBJ2-7	TRBV7-6	once	NA	CASSLVVRRNTYEQYF	TGTGCCAGTAGCTTAGTCGTCAGGCGGAACACCTACGAGCAGTACTTC
TRBJ2-3	TRBV6-1	many	NA	CASSPGADTQYF	TGTGCCAGCAGCCCAGGAGCAGATACGCAGTATTTT
TRBJ2-3	TRBV3-1	many	NA	CASSFFLTDTQYF	TGTGCCAGCAGCTTTTTTCTCACAGATACGCAGTATTTT
TRBJ2-1	TRBV4-3	NA	TRBD1	CASSQDPGTGVEQFF	TGCGCCAGCAGCCAAGATCCAGGGACAGGAGTCGAGCAGTTCTTC
TRBJ2-3	TRBV7-3	many	NA	CASRGGTTNSDTQYF	TGTGCCAGCAGAGGGGGGACGACGAACTCAGATACGCAGTATTTT
TRBJ2-5	TRBV6-1	NA	TRBD2	CASSGPLAGRYQETQYF	TGTGCCAGCAGTGGCCCTCTAGCGGGAAGGTACCAAGAGACCCAGTACTTC
TRBJ2-1	TRBV4-3	many	NA	CASSQSIAFNEQFF	TGCGCCAGCAGCCAATCAATAGCGTTCAATGAGCAGTTCTTC
TRBJ2-3	TRBV19	NA	NA	CASSNTDTQYF	TGTGCCAGTAGTAATACCGATACGCAGTATTTT
TRBJ2-1	TRBV28	many	TRBD2	CASSFPGLAAYNEQFF	TGTGCCAGCAGTTTCCCGGGACTAGCGGCCTACAATGAGCAGTTCTTC
TRBJ1-1	TRBV20-1	many	NA	CSARDLQANTEAFF	TGCAGTGCTAGAGATTTACAGGCCAACACTGAAGCTTTCTTT
TRBJ1-2	TRBV7-2	many	NA	CASSPYRVQSYGYTF	TGTGCCAGCAGCCCTTATAGGGTGCAGAGCTATGGCTACACCTTC
TRBJ2-7	TRBV5-4	many	NA	CASSYRGFDEQYF	TGTGCCAGCAGCTATCGGGGGTTCGACGAGCAGTACTTC
TRBJ1-1	TRBV9	many	NA	CASSVVGDTEAFF	TGTGCCAGCAGCGTAGTCGGGGACACTGAAGCTTTCTTT
TRBJ1-5	TRBV6-9	NA	NA	CASSYPDLYMGNQPQHF	TGTGCCAGCAGTTATCCGGACTTGTACATGGGGAATCAGCCCCAGCATTTT
TRBJ2-7	TRBV11-2	many	NA	CASSVSPQASREQYF	TGTGCCAGCAGCGTCTCCCCGCAGGCTTCTCGGGAGCAGTACTTC
TRBJ1-1	TRBV2	NA	TRBD1	CASVRSGTDNTEAFF	TGTGCCAGCGTCCGGTCAGGGACAGACAACACTGAAGCTTTCTTT
TRBJ2-7	TRBV12-5	many	TRBD1	CASGLLPPGTGTHEQYF	TGTGCTAGTGGTTTGCTCCCTCCGGGGACAGGGACCCACGAGCAGTACTTC
TRBJ2-7	TRBV20-1	NA	NA	CSARRDRISYEQYF	TGCAGTGCTAGGCGGGACCGAATCTCCTACGAGCAGTACTTC
TRBJ2-5	TRBV6-1	few	NA	CASSESLGVGRQETQYF	TGTGCCAGCAGTGAATCCTTGGGCGTGGGGCGCCAAGAGACCCAGTACTTC
TRBJ1-5	TRBV24-1	NA	NA	CATSDTGDMGNQPQHF	TGTGCCACCAGTGATACTGGGGACATGGGGAATCAGCCCCAGCATTTT
TRBJ1-5	TRBV30	NA	TRBD1	CAWSLGDKTGGWSQPQHF	TGTGCCTGGAGTTTGGGAGACAAAACAGGGGGCTGGAGTCAGCCCCAGCATTTT
TRBJ2-3	TRBV4-1	many	TRBD2	CASSPGPAGGSGSTDTQYF	TGCGCCAGCAGCCCCGGACCAGCGGGAGGTTCCGGGAGCACAGATACGCAGTATTTT
TRBJ2-1	TRBV6-2/TRBV6-3	many	TRBD2	CASSKTSGSYLNEQFF	TGTGCCAGCAGCAAAACTAGCGGGAGTTATCTGAATGAGCAGTTCTTC
TRBJ1-6	TRBV10-3	many	NA	CAISESSTGHSETLHF	TGTGCCATCAGTGAGTCCTCGACGGGCCACTCGGAAACCCTCCACTTT
TRBJ1-6	TRBV6-1	many	NA	CATNPRTNSYNSPLHF	TGTGCCACCAATCCTAGGACAAATTCCTATAATTCACCCCTCCACTTT
TRBJ1-2	TRBV2	NA	NA	CASRSIGDSNYGYTF	TGTGCCAGCAGAAGTATAGGGGATTCTAACTATGGCTACACCTTC
TRBJ2-2	TRBV7-9	NA	NA	CARETSSDGELFF	TGTGCCAGAGAGACATCTTCGGACGGGGAGCTGTTTTTT
TRBJ2-3	TRBV29-1	few	NA	CSVARGVLNTDTRYF	TGCAGCGTTGCGAGGGGGGTCTTAAATACAGATACGCGGTATTTT
TRBJ2-7	TRBV5-4	many	TRBD2	CASSWAGVENEQYF	TGTGCCAGCAGCTGGGCGGGGGTTGAGAACGAGCAGTACTTC
TRBJ1-2	TRBV30	many	TRBD1	CAWISGQGGNYGYTF	TGTGCCTGGATTTCAGGACAGGGTGGCAACTATGGCTACACCTTC
TRBJ2-5	TRBV7-8	NA	NA	CASSLGEPGRRVETQYF	TGTGCCAGCAGCTTAGGCGAACCGGGACGCCGGGTAGAGACCCAGTACTTC
TRBJ1-1	TRBV12-3/TRBV12-4	many	NA	CASSFGITGNTEAFF	TGTGCCAGCAGTTTTGGGATAACTGGGAACACTGAAGCTTTCTTT
TRBJ1-1	TRBV30	NA	NA	CACGRQNTEAFF	TGTGCCTGTGGACGGCAGAACACTGAAGCTTTCTTT
TRBJ2-3	TRBV19	many	TRBD2	CASSTRAGSTDTQYF	TGTGCCAGTAGTACGAGAGCGGGGAGCACAGATACGCAGTATTTT